One and the same sample provided the 25 T cell receptor beta chains below, sequenced in a study of T cells in localized non-small cell lung cancer. Only in-frame clones appear in the TCRdb table, and some are missing; sequencing was by immunoSEQ multiplex PCR. The sample lists 1,200 or so clones, 30% to 40% occurring once. The specimen comprised lung tumor tissue, sampled before any cancer treatment. These TCRs come from a male donor aged 60 or over with stage I lung adenocarcinoma.

The CDR3 sequence is CASSYPGTASYEQYF. CDR3 in DNA: TGTGCCAGCAGTTACCCCGGGACAGCCAGCTACGAGCAGTACTTC. J is TRBJ2-7 and V is TRBV6-8, with 7 bases aligning to TRBD1. The V and J ends lost 2 bases and 3 bases, in that order; junction bases with no gene match: 7. CDR3 length equals 15 residues. Per the germline V gene, CDR1 is MNHGY and CDR2 is SAAAGT.

In DNA form, the CDR3 reads TGTGCCAGCAGTCAACTAGCGGGGGCCTACATAGAGCAGTACTTC. Protein: CASSQLAGAYIEQYF. The chain carries TRBV6-8 and TRBJ2-7; 11 bases match TRBD2. The CDR3 has 15 residues. Trimming took 5 bases from V and 7 from J; bases not matched to a gene: 10. Germline V lookup: CDR1 MNHGY, CDR2 SAAAGT.

This clone was picked up a small number of times. This rearrangement joins TRBV6-8 to TRBJ2-6; 9 nucleotides agree with TRBD1. The CDR3 covers 17 residues. The junction had 6 bases not matched to a gene; V was cut back by 6 bases and J by 0 bases. Germline-derived CDR1 and CDR2 are MNHGY and SAAAGT. CDR3 DNA: TGTGCCAGCAGCTGGGGACAGGGCCGCTCTGGGGCCAACGTCCTGACTTTC. It yields the protein CASSWGQGRSGANVLTF.

This clone is termed large (0.1 to 1%). This chain connects TRBV11-3 to TRBJ1-2; D is unresolved. Trimming shortened V by 0 bases and J by 4 bases, and 12 bases separated the two germline ends. The CDR3 covers 15 residues. Per germline, CDR1 SGHNT and CDR2 YENEEA. The CDR3 DNA follows: TGTGCCAGCAGCTTAGAGGCGGGAGGATCCTATGGCTACACCTTC. Translation: CASSLEAGGSYGYTF.

V usage is TRBV19 and J usage is TRBJ2-7; no reliable D call. V was cut by 3 bases and J by 7 bases, with 13 bases left in between. This CDR3 contains 13 residues. From germline, CDR1 is LNHDA and CDR2 SQIVND (reference sequence). The CDR3 sequence is CASSISILGEQYF. CDR3 nucleotide sequence: TGTGCCAGTAGTATTTCAATCCTGGGGGAGCAGTACTTC.

This clone was recorded a few times. V gene TRBV19 combines with J gene TRBJ1-1, with D perhaps TRBD1 (5 bases). Trimming removed 5 bases from V and 4 bases from J, with 17 bases in between. CDR1 and CDR2 from the germline V gene are LNHDA and SQIVND (reference sequence). This CDR3 comprises 15 residues. CDR3: CASSLGDVGGTEAFF. The CDR3 DNA reads TGTGCCAGTAGTTTAGGCGACGTGGGGGGCACTGAAGCTTTCTTT.

Within the sample, this clone is large. CDR3: CASSLSGQWGNQPQHF. The CDR3 nucleotides read TGTGCCAGCAGCTTAAGTGGACAGTGGGGCAATCAGCCCCAGCATTTT. V gene TRBV11-3 combines with J gene TRBJ1-5; possibly TRBD1 for D (6 bases). The CDR3 extends over 16 amino acids. Germline CDR1 SGHNT, CDR2 YENEEA. Trimming removed 2 bases at V and 2 bases at J, with 13 bases between.

The gene calls are TRBV10-2 and TRBJ2-7, with 9 nucleotides matching TRBD1. The V gene end was trimmed by 5 bases and the J gene end by 4 bases; junction bases not matched to a gene: 9. The germline V gene encodes CDR1 WSHSY and CDR2 SAAADI. This CDR3 has 15 residues. CDR3 DNA: TGCGCCAGCAGTAGTCGAGACAGGGGGATATACGAGCAGTACTTC. Its translation is CASSSRDRGIYEQYF.

V usage is TRBV12-5 and J usage is TRBJ2-7; 7 bases align to TRBD1. The CDR3 runs 14 residues. CDR1 is LGHNT and CDR2 is FRNRAP in the germline V gene. The junction had 1 base not matched to a gene; V was cut back by 0 bases and J by 2 bases. For the CDR3, the DNA is TGTGCTAGTGGTTTGGTAGGACAGGCCTACGAGCAGTACTTC. The encoded protein is CASGLVGQAYEQYF.

This clone is labeled as large. This chain uses TRBV11-3 with TRBJ1-1, with 9 bases matching TRBD1. Per the germline V gene, CDR1 is SGHNT and CDR2 is YENEEA. The CDR3 runs to 16 residues. V lost 3 bases, J lost 4 bases, and 9 bases stayed unmatched. The CDR3 region is CASSFRTGAVSTEAFF. For the CDR3, the DNA is TGTGCCAGCAGCTTCCGGACAGGGGCGGTCAGCACTGAAGCTTTCTTT.

The sample holds a few counts of this clone. The chain uses TRBV11-3 and TRBJ2-3, with 13 bases that match TRBD2. The V gene end was trimmed by 5 bases and the J gene end by 1 base; junction bases not matched to a gene: 9. The CDR3 covers 18 residues. Germline CDR1 and CDR2: SGHNT and YENEEA. For the CDR3, the DNA is TGTGCCAGCAGCCAAGTACTAGCGGGGGGGGCGGGCACAGATACGCAGTATTTT. Its protein is CASSQVLAGGAGTDTQYF.

The V and J genes are TRBV12-5 and TRBJ1-1, with D tentatively TRBD1 (5 bases). Germline CDR1 and CDR2: LGHNT and FRNRAP. The V end was cut by 5 bases, the J end by 4 bases, with 11 bases between. CDR3 length equals 13 residues. In DNA, the CDR3 is TGTGCTAGTGGTAACCAGGGCAGCACTGAAGCTTTCTTT. It specifies CASGNQGSTEAFF.

The chain has TRBV6-8 and TRBJ1-4, with 7 bases identical to TRBD1. J gave up 3 bases and V 6 bases, and 10 bases lay outside the gene matches. Germline V gene data show CDR1 as MNHGY and CDR2 as SAAAGT. The length of the CDR3 is 16 residues. CDR3 DNA sequence: TGTGCCAGCAGAATTCCCACCGGGACAGCTAATGAAAAACTGTTTTTT. Translation: CASRIPTGTANEKLFF.

This chain links TRBV19 with TRBJ1-1, with TRBD1 matching over 9 bases. Trimming removed 6 bases from V and 5 bases from J; junction bases left unmatched: 7. The CDR3 loop spans 14 amino acids. Germline V gene lookup returns CDR1 LNHDA and CDR2 SQIVND (reference sequence). The CDR3 DNA reads TGTGCCAGTAGGCCGGGACAGGGAGAAACTGAAGCTTTCTTT. Translated: CASRPGQGETEAFF.

This chain joins TRBV23-1 and TRBJ1-2; the D gene is possibly TRBD1 (6 bases). TRBV23-1 qualifies as an ORF whose function is uncertain. V lost 6 bases and J lost 8, with 19 bases in between. The CDR3 covers 14 residues. The CDR3 region is CASSQEQGFSGYTF. The CDR3, as DNA: TGCGCCAGCAGCCAAGAACAGGGTTTCTCGGGCTACACCTTC.

In its sample, this clone was seen a few times. V usage is TRBV11-3 and J usage is TRBJ1-1; a weak D match, TRBD1 (5 bases). Germline V lookup: CDR1 SGHNT, CDR2 YENEEA. There are 14 residues in the CDR3. Trimming cost V 1 base and J 6 bases, with 12 bases left between them. The CDR3 reads CASSLGAVGAEAFF. As DNA, the CDR3 is TGTGCCAGCAGCTTAGGGGCCGTGGGGGCTGAAGCTTTCTTT.

This clone is categorized as medium-sized. The chain carries TRBV6-8 and TRBJ1-2; D remains unclear. V shed 2 bases and J shed 3 bases, with 4 bases lying between them. The CDR3 length is 12 residues. CDR1 is MNHGY, CDR2 SAAAGT, per germline. The CDR3 region is CASSYPDYGYTF. As DNA, the CDR3 is TGTGCCAGCAGTTACCCTGACTATGGCTACACCTTC.

This clone occurred a few times. The V and J genes are TRBV6-8 and TRBJ1-6; D unclear. The CDR3 loop spans 13 amino acids. The germline V gene has CDR1 MNHGY and CDR2 SAAAGT. The V and J ends lost 6 bases and 7 bases respectively, with 10 bases between them. The CDR3 sequence: CASSRSWNSPLHF. Here the CDR3 DNA reads TGTGCCAGCAGCCGCAGTTGGAATTCACCCCTCCACTTT.

This clone was counted between two and nine times. V usage is TRBV9 and J usage is TRBJ1-6; possibly TRBD1 for D (5 bases). V was cut by 4 bases and J by 7 bases, with 15 bases left in between. From germline, CDR1 is SGDLS and CDR2 YYNGEE. The CDR3 sequence is 15 residues long. CDR3 DNA sequence: TGTGCCAGCAGCACAGGCCAGGGCGGGAATTCACCCCTCCACTTT. It specifies CASSTGQGGNSPLHF.

The chain is built from TRBV19 and TRBJ1-1; the match to TRBD1 covers 7 bases. This CDR3 spans 15 amino acids. Losses at the gene ends were 3 bases for V and 5 bases for J; bases not matched to a gene: 9. Germline CDR1 and CDR2: LNHDA and SQIVND (reference sequence). CDR3 region: CASSIRPPGGTEAFF. The CDR3 nucleotides read TGTGCCAGTAGTATTCGCCCGCCAGGGGGAACTGAAGCTTTCTTT.

This clone was seen a few times. The chain is built from TRBV6-8 and TRBJ2-5; D might be TRBD2 (5 bases). CDR1 and CDR2 (germline): MNHGY, SAAAGT. This CDR3 contains 13 residues. Between the trimmed V and J ends, which lost 5 bases and 7 bases, there was a span of 14 bases. CDR3: CASSPGSPRTQYF. CDR3 nucleotides: TGTGCCAGCAGTCCGGGGAGCCCCCGGACCCAGTACTTC.

The table lists this clone with a few counts. The chain employs TRBV7-5 and TRBJ1-5; the table's D gene call, TRBD1, was not cross checked with the DNA. TRBV7-5 is assigned pseudogene status. The CDR3 totals 15 residues. The CDR3 protein is CASSKRQGSNQPQHF. The DNA for the CDR3 is TGTGCCAGCAGCAAAAGACAGGGAAGCAATCAGCCCCAGCATTTT.

This clone came up once. V is TRBV18 and J is TRBJ2-1, with 7 bases aligning to TRBD2. Germline lookup yields CDR1 KGHSH and CDR2 LQKENI. J gave up 0 bases and V 0 bases, and 2 bases lay outside the gene matches. The CDR3 loop spans 16 amino acids. DNA of the CDR3: TGTGCCAGCTCACCACCGGGGGGGAGCTCCTACAATGAGCAGTTCTTC. Translated: CASSPPGGSSYNEQFF.

This rearrangement joins TRBV28 to TRBJ2-6; possible D gene TRBD2, 6 bases. The CDR3 contains 16 residues. V was shortened by 6 bases and J by 0 bases, with 12 bases between the two germline ends. The germline gives CDR1 MDHEN, CDR2 SYDVKM. CDR3 region: CASRNSGYSGANVLTF. CDR3 coding DNA: TGTGCCAGCAGGAATAGCGGATACTCTGGGGCCAACGTCCTGACTTTC.

This clone is medium-sized (0.01 to 0.1%) in the sample. This sequence joins TRBV9 and TRBJ2-2; no clear D gene. CDR3 size: 16 residues. Germline V gene sequence: CDR1 SGDLS, CDR2 YYNGEE. The germline V and J ends were trimmed by 0 bases and 0 bases, with 9 bases remaining between them. The CDR3 spells CASSVVGTSNTGELFF. In nucleotides, the CDR3 is TGTGCCAGCAGCGTAGTAGGCACCTCGAACACCGGGGAGCTGTTTTTT.